This T cell receptor (beta chain) was sequenced in a study of cytomegalovirus exposure and HLA in healthy donors. The ends lost 0 bases at V and 1 base at J; junction bases unmatched: 4. In germline, CDR1 is SGHTS, CDR2 YDEGEE. This CDR3 is built from 16 residues. With respect to this clone: What it recognizes is unknown.

This PCR relied on a set of 60 Vbeta primers and 13 Jbeta primers. Sequencing used immunoSEQ multiplex PCR; TCRdb keeps in-frame clones, though not all of them. This sample has under 200,000 clones, with approximately 62% found just once. Likely unrecorded immune exposures existed in these nominally healthy donors. Findings of the study overall: Cytomegalovirus association was assigned to about 180 TCR beta chains. The study assumed roughly uniform donor sequencing depth for presence/absence analyses.

Sequences were obtained from PBMCs. The source is a man aged 50-59 years in good health and CMV-seronegative. The chain employs TRBV5-8 and TRBJ2-5, with 9 bases matching TRBD1. Here the CDR3 reads CASSLDGTGPQETQYF. The DNA of the CDR3 is TGTGCCAGCAGCTTGGACGGGACAGGGCCCCAAGAGACCCAGTACTTC.